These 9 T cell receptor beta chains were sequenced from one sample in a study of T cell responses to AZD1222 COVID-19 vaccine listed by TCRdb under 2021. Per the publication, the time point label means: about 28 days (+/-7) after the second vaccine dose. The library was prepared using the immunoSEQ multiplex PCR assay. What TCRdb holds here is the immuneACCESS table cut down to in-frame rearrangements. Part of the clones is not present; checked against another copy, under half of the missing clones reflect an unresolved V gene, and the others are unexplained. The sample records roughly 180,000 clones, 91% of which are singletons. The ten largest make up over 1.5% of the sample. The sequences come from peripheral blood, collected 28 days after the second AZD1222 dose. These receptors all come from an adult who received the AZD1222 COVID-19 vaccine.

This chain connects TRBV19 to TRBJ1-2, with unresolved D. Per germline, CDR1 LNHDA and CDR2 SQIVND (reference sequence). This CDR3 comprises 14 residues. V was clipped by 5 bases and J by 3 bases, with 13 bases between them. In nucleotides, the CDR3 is TGTGCCAGTAGTCCCCTGAACGGGGACTATGGCTACACCTTC. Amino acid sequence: CASSPLNGDYGYTF.

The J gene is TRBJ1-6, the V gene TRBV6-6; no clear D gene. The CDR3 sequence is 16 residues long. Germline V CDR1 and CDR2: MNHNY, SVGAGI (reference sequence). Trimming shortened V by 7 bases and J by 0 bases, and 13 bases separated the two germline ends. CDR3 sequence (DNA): TGTGCCAGCATGAGCCTCCAGAGCTCCTATAATTCACCCCTCCACTTT. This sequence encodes CASMSLQSSYNSPLHF.

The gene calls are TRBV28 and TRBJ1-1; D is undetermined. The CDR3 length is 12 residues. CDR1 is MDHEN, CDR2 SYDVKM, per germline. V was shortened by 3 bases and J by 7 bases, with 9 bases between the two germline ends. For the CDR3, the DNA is TGTGCCAGCAGTTTCTCCAGCCTTGAAGCTTTCTTT. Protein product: CASSFSSLEAFF.

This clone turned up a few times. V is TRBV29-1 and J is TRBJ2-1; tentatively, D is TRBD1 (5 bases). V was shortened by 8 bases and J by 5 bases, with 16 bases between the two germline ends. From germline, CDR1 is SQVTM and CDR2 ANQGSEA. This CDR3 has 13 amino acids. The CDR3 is CSLSRQTDNEQFF. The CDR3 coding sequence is TGCAGCCTCTCGAGACAGACTGACAATGAGCAGTTCTTC.

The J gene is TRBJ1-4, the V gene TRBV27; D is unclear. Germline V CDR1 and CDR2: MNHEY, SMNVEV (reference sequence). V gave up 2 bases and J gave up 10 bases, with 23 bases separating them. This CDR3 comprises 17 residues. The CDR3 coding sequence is TGTGCCAGCAGTTTACAGGTTACCGGTAGTAGCTACGGAAAACTGTTTTTT. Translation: CASSLQVTGSSYGKLFF.

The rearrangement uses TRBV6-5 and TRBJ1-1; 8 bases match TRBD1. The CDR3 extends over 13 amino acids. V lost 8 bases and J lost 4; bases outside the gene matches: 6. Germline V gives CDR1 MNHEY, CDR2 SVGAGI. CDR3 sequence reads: CASPRTGSTEAFF. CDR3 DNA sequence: TGTGCCAGCCCAAGGACAGGGTCCACTGAAGCTTTCTTT.

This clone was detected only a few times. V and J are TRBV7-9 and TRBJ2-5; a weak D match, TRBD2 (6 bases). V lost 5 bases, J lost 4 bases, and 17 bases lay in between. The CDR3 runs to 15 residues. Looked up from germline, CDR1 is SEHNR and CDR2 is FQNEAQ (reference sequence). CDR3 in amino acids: CASSPWSGSSETQYF. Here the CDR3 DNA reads TGTGCCAGCAGCCCGTGGAGCGGGTCTTCAGAGACCCAGTACTTC. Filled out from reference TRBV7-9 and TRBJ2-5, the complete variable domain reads DTGVSQNPRHKITKRGQNVTFRCDPISEHNRLYWYRQTLGQGPEFLTYFQNEAQLEKSRLLSDRFSAERPKGSFSTLEIQRTEQGDSAMYLCASSPWSGSSETQYFGPGTRLLVL.

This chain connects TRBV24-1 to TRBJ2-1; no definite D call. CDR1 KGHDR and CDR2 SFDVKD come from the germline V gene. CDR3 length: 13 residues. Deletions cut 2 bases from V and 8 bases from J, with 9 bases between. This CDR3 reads CATSDSPFDEQFF. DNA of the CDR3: TGTGCCACCAGTGATTCGCCTTTCGATGAGCAGTTCTTC.

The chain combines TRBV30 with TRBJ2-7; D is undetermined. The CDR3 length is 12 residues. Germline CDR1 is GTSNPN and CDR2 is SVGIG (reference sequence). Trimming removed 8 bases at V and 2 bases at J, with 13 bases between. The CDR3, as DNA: TGTGCCCTTAGCAAGGGTACCTACGAGCAGTACTTC. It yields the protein CALSKGTYEQYF. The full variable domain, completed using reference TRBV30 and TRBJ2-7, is SQTIHQWPATLVQPVGSPLSLECTVEGTSNPNLYWYRQAAGRGLQLLFYSVGIGQISSEVPQNLSASRPQDRQFILSSKKLLLSDSGFYLCALSKGTYEQYFGPGTRLTVT.